Listed below are T cell receptor beta chains from one sample, sequenced in a study of T cells in Graves' hyperthyroidism and ophthalmopathy. TCRdb re-analysed the multiplex PCR reads in MiXCR, keeping a single row per CDR3 protein. This table holds about 500,000 distinct CDR3 sequences, more than 15% found once. Sequencing used blood. The receptors stem from a woman aged 25 to 39 with Graves' ophthalmopathy. Both conserved end residues are part of each CDR3. The order of the fields is J gene, V gene, D gene, clone size, CDR3 length, CDR3 DNA, CDR3 protein. D genes are given only for firm matches. Expanded clones are given a class, and other clones once, few, many or no size at all.

TRBJ2-3	TRBV28	TRBD2	many	14	TGTGCCAGCAGCTTAGCGGGAGCGGGAGATACGCAGTATTTT	CASSLAGAGDTQYF
TRBJ2-1	TRBV20-1	TRBD2	many	14	TGCAGTGCTAGGCGGCTAGCGGGAGGTTGGGAGCAGTTCTTC	CSARRLAGGWEQFF
TRBJ1-6	TRBV6-2/TRBV6-3	-	many	14	TGTGCCAGCAGTTACTCACAGGATGCTTCACCCCTCCACTTT	CASSYSQDASPLHF
TRBJ1-2	TRBV12-3/TRBV12-4	TRBD1	many	12	TGTGCCAGCAGTCCAGGGGGAGATGGCTACACCTTC	CASSPGGDGYTF
TRBJ2-2	TRBV28	-	many	14	TGTGCCAGCAGGAGGCAGCTTAACACCGGGGAGCTGTTTTTT	CASRRQLNTGELFF
TRBJ1-2	TRBV28	-	-	13	TGTGCCAGCCGGGATAGCGGGGCGAGGAGCTACACCTTC	CASRDSGARSYTF
TRBJ2-7	TRBV12-3/TRBV12-4	-	many	12	TGTGCCAGCGGTTCTGGTTCCTACGAGCAGTACTTC	CASGSGSYEQYF
TRBJ2-7	TRBV7-9	-	-	13	TGTGCCAACGAACCCTGGGGGAAGAACGAGCAGTACTTC	CANEPWGKNEQYF
TRBJ2-1	TRBV11-2	-	many	18	TGTGCCAGCAGCTCCCGTCGGGCGGGATCTCGACCCTACAATGAGCAGTTCTTC	CASSSRRAGSRPYNEQFF
TRBJ2-3	TRBV28	-	many	16	TGTGCCAGCAGTTACATGCGAAATAGCGGCACAGATACGCAGTATTTT	CASSYMRNSGTDTQYF
TRBJ2-2	TRBV24-1	-	many	16	TGTGCCACCAGTGATTTACAGGGTATAGGGACCGGGGAGCTGTTTTTT	CATSDLQGIGTGELFF
TRBJ2-3	TRBV7-2	TRBD2	many	20	TGTGCCAGCAGCCCCCGTGGGGCTAGCGGGAGAAGGAGTTTCGGAGATACGCAGTATTTT	CASSPRGASGRRSFGDTQYF
TRBJ2-3	TRBV6-2/TRBV6-3	-	many	17	TGTGCCAGCAGTTACTTTCCCCGTCCGGGCGGCACAGATACGCAGTATTTT	CASSYFPRPGGTDTQYF
TRBJ2-5	TRBV19	-	-	13	TGTGCCAGTAGCCCGAGAGGTAGCGAGACCCAGTACTTC	CASSPRGSETQYF
TRBJ2-7	TRBV28	-	few	13	TGTGCCAGCAGTCTATCAGGGCGAGGCGAGCAGTACTTC	CASSLSGRGEQYF
TRBJ1-1	TRBV12-3/TRBV12-4	-	many	12	TGTGCCAGTAGGAGGGGCGCCACTGAAGCTTTCTTT	CASRRGATEAFF
TRBJ2-3	TRBV9	-	many	13	TGTGCCAGCAGCATCCGACCCACAGATACGCAGTATTTT	CASSIRPTDTQYF
TRBJ2-3	TRBV3-1	TRBD1	many	13	TGTGCCAGCAGCCAGCAGGGGGAAGATACGCAGTATTTT	CASSQQGEDTQYF
TRBJ1-3	TRBV18	-	-	14	TGTGCCAGCTCACCAAGGGAACCTGGAAACACCATATATTTT	CASSPREPGNTIYF
TRBJ2-2	TRBV5-1	TRBD1	-	16	TGCGCCAGCAGCCTCAGACAGGGGGCAATCACCGGGGAGCTGTTTTTT	CASSLRQGAITGELFF
TRBJ1-1	TRBV6-5	-	-	13	TGTGCCAGCAGTACTGGAGTGAACACTGAAGCTTTCTTT	CASSTGVNTEAFF
TRBJ1-5	TRBV27	TRBD1	few	16	TGTGCCAGCAGTCCCCTGACAGGGCTCTGGATTCAGCCCCAGCATTTT	CASSPLTGLWIQPQHF
TRBJ2-1	TRBV6-5	TRBD2	many	15	TGTGCCAGCAGTTACTCGAGGACTAGCGGGAGTCACGAGGTCTTC	CASSYSRTSGSHEVF
TRBJ2-7	TRBV20-1	TRBD2	-	14	TGCAGTGCTAGAGCCCTGGGCAGGGACTACGAGCAGTATTTC	CSARALGRDYEQYF
TRBJ2-3	TRBV4-3	TRBD2	-	15	TGCGCCAGCAGCCATGTGACGGGGGGGCAGGATACGCAGTATTTT	CASSHVTGGQDTQYF
TRBJ2-7	TRBV7-9	-	-	16	TGTGCCAGCAGCGGCCTGAGGGGCCCGTTTCCACAGGAGCAGTACTTC	CASSGLRGPFPQEQYF
TRBJ2-7	TRBV4-3	TRBD2	many	18	TGCGCCAGCAGCCAAAGTAGGGGTAGCGGGAGGGCCCGCTACGAGCAGTACTTC	CASSQSRGSGRARYEQYF
TRBJ1-3	TRBV7-8	-	-	18	TGTGCCAGCAGCTTAGCCCCGGACAGTATCCCCTCTGGAAACACCATATATTTT	CASSLAPDSIPSGNTIYF
TRBJ1-1	TRBV28	-	-	12	TGTGCCAGCAGTTTGGCGTCAGGTGAAGCTTTCTTT	CASSLASGEAFF
TRBJ2-5	TRBV20-1	TRBD2	-	14	TGCAGTGCCGGTTCTAGCGGGAGAGAGGAGACCCAGTACTTC	CSAGSSGREETQYF
TRBJ2-1	TRBV6-1	-	-	16	TGTGCCAGCAGTGAAGCCCCTCTAGGGCCCTACAATGAGCAGTTCTTC	CASSEAPLGPYNEQFF
TRBJ1-5	TRBV19	-	few	12	TGTGCCAGTAGTACATTGTCCCAGCCCCAGCATTTT	CASSTLSQPQHF
TRBJ2-7	TRBV28	-	once	16	TGTGCCAGCAGTTTGGGGTTTTACAGGGGACTCTACGAGCAGTACTTC	CASSLGFYRGLYEQYF
TRBJ2-7	TRBV12-3/TRBV12-4	-	many	13	TGTGCCAGCAGTTTAATGACCGGGTACGAGCAGTACTTC	CASSLMTGYEQYF
TRBJ1-3	TRBV7-2	-	few	15	TGTGCCAGCAGCTTAGATGTCCGCTCTGGAAACACCATATATTTT	CASSLDVRSGNTIYF
TRBJ2-7	TRBV7-9	-	many	12	TGTGCCAGCAGCCGGACCATCTACGAGCAGTACTTC	CASSRTIYEQYF
TRBJ2-2	TRBV5-1	TRBD2	-	16	TGCGCCAGCAGCTCACTAGCGGGGGCGAACACCGGGGAGCTGTTTTTT	CASSSLAGANTGELFF
TRBJ2-7	TRBV28	-	few	18	TGTGCCAGCAGTTTCCCCGTTGTTTTGGGGCCCTCAAAGGTCGAGCAGTACTTC	CASSFPVVLGPSKVEQYF
TRBJ2-5	TRBV3-1	TRBD1	many	13	TGTGCCAGCGAGGACAGGGGAGGAGAGACCCAGTACTTC	CASEDRGGETQYF
TRBJ1-5	TRBV10-1	-	few	13	TGCGCCAGCAGTGACAGAGTCAATCAGCCCCAGCATTTT	CASSDRVNQPQHF
TRBJ2-1	TRBV11-2	-	few	15	TGTGCCAGCAGCTTAGAGGGGAGTCCCTACAATGAGCAGTTCTTC	CASSLEGSPYNEQFF
TRBJ2-1	TRBV11-3	TRBD2	-	24	TGTGCCAGCAGCTTACTGCGCAGGGTTGGACTAGCGGGAGAGTTGGGCCCTAACTACAATGAGCAGTTCTTC	CASSLLRRVGLAGELGPNYNEQFF
TRBJ2-2	TRBV5-1	-	-	16	TGCGCCAGCAGCTTGTTGTCGGCAGACGACACCGGGGAGCTGTTTTTT	CASSLLSADDTGELFF
TRBJ2-2	TRBV20-1	-	-	15	TGCAGTGCTAGGGGGTGGGGTCTGGACACCGGGGAGCTGTTTTTT	CSARGWGLDTGELFF
TRBJ2-5	TRBV11-2	TRBD2	-	15	TGTGCCAGCAGTCCCCCCGGGGGGGCCAAAGAGACCCAGTACTTC	CASSPPGGAKETQYF
TRBJ2-2	TRBV11-2	-	few	11	TGTGCCAGCAGCTTGAACCGGGAGCTGTTTTTT	CASSLNRELFF
TRBJ2-7	TRBV25-1	-	-	14	TGTGCCAGCATCCCGGGACATACCTTCTGCGAGCAGTACTTC	CASIPGHTFCEQYF
TRBJ1-5	TRBV6-1	TRBD1	-	15	TGTGCCAGCAGGCGGACAGGGATGAGCAATCAGCCCCAGCATTTT	CASRRTGMSNQPQHF
TRBJ1-2	TRBV7-9	-	many	13	TGTGCCAGCAGCTTAGCGATAACACAAGGCTACACCTTC	CASSLAITQGYTF
TRBJ2-3	TRBV7-2	-	many	14	TGTGCCAGCAGGGAAGGACCAGCCGGCCTTGCGCAGTATTTT	CASREGPAGLAQYF
TRBJ2-5	TRBV24-1	-	few	14	TGTGCCACCAGTGACCCGGGAGCGGGAGAGACCCAGTACTTC	CATSDPGAGETQYF